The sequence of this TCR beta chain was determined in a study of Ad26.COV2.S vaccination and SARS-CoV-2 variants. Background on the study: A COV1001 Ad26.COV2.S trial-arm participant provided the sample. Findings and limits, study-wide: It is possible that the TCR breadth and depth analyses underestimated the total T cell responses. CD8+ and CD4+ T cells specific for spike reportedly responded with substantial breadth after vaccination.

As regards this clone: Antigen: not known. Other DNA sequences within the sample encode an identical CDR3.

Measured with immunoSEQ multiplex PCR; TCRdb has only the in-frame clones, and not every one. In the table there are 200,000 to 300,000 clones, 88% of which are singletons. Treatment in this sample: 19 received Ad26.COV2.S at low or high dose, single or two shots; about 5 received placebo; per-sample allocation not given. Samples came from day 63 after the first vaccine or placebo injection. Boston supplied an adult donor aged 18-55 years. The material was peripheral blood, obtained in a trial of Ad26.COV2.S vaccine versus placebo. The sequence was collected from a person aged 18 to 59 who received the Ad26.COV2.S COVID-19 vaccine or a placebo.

The CDR3 DNA follows: TGTGCCAGCAGTTTAGCGGGTAGCAATCAGCCCCAGCATTTT. Encoded protein: CASSLAGSNQPQHF. V and J are TRBV28 and TRBJ1-5, with D unresolved. Trimming left V 2 bases short and J 0 bases short, with 5 bases between. The germline V gene has CDR1 MDHEN and CDR2 SYDVKM. The CDR3 has 14 residues.